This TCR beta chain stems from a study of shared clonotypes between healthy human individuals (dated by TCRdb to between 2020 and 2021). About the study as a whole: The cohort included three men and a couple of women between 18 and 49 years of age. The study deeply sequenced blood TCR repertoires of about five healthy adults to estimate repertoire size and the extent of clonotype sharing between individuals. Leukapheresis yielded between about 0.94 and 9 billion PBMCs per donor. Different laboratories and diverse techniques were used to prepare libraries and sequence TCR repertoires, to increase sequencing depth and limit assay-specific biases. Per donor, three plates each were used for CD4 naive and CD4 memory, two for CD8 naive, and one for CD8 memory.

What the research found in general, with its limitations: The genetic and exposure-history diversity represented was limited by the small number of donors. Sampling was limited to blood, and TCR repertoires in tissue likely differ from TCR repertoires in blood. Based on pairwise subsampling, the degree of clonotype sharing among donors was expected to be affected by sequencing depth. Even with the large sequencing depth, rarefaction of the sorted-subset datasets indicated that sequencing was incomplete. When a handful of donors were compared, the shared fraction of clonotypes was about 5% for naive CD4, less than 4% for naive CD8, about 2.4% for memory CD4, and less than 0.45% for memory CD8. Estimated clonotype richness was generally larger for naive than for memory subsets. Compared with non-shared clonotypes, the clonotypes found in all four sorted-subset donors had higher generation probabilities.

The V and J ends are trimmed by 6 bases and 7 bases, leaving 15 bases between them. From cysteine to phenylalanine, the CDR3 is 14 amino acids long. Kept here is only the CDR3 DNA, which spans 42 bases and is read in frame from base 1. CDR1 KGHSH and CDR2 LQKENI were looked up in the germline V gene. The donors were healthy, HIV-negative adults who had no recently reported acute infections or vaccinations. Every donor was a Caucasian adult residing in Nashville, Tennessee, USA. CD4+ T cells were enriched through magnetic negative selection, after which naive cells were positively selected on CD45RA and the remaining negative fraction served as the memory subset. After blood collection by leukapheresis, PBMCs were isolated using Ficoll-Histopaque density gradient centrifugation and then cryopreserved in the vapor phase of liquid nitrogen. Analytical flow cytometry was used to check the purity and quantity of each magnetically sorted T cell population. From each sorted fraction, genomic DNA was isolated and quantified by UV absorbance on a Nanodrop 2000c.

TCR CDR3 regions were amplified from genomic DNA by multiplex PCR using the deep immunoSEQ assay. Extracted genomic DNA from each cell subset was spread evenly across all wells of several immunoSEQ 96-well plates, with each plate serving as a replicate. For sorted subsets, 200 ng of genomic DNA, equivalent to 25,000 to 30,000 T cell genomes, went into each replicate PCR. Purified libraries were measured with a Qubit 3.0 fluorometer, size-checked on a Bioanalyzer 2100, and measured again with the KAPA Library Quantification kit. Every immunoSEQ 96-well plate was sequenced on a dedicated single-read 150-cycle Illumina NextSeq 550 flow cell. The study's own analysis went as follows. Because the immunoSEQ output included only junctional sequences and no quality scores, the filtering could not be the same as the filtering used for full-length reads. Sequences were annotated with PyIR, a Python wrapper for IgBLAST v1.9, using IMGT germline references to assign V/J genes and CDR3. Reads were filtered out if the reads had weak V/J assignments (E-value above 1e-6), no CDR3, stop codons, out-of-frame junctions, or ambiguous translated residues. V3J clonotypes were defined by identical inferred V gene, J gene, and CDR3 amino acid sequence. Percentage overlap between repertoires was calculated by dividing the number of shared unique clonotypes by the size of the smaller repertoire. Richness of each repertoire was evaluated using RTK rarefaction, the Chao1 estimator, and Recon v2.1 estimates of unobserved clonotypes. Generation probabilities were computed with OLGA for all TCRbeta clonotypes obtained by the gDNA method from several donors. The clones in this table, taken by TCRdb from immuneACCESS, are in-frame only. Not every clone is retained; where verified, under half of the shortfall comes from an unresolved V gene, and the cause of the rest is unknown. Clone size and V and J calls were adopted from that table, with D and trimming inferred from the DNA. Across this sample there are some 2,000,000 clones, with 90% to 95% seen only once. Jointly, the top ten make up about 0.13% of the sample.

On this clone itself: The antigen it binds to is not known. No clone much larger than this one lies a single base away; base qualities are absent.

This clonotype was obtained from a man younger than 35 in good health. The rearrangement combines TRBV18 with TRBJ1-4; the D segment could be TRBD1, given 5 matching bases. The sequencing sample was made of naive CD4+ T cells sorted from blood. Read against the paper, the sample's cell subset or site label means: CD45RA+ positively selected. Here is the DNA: TGTGCCAGCTCGCTGGGCCGACAGATTGAAAAACTGTTTTTT. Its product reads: CASSLGRQIEKLFF.